This T cell receptor beta chain was found in a study of chronic HIV infection and antiretroviral therapy. The CDR3 totals 12 residues. Trimming removed 8 bases at V and 6 bases at J, with 17 bases between. CDR1 SQVTM and CDR2 ANQGSEA come from the germline V gene. This clonotype was recorded a few times. TCRdb re-called the 5' RACE reads through MiXCR, storing one row per CDR3 protein. The sample lists about 48,000 distinct CDR3 sequences, 19% occurring once. The V and J genes are TRBV29-1 and TRBJ2-7, with D tentatively TRBD1 (5 bases). The sample comprised peripheral blood. This TCR came from an adult who had HIV and had not received antiretroviral therapy, or was an uninfected healthy control (not recorded which). The DNA of the CDR3 is TGCAGCACTGGGGCTAATCGAGGCGAGCAGTACTTC. Its translation is CSTGANRGEQYF.